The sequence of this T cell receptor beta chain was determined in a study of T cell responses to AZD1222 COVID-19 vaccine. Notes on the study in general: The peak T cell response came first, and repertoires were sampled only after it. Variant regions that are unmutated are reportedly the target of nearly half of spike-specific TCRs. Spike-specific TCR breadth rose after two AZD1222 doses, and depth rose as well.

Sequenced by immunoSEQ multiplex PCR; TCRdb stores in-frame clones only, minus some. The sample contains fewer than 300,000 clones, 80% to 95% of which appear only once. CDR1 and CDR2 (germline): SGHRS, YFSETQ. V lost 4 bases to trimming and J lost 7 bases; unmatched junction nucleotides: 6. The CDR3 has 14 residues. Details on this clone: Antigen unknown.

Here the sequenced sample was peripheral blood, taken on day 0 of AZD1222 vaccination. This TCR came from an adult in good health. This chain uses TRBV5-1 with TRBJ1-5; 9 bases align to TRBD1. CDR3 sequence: CASSLGTGQQPQHF. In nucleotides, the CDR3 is TGCGCCAGCAGCCTCGGGACAGGGCAACAGCCCCAGCATTTT.